This entry lists 9 T cell receptor beta chains sequenced from one sample in a study of beta chain features in type 1 diabetes. As every portion of the isolated RNA was reverse transcribed, the sequencing read expressed TCRB transcripts. Data came from immunoSEQ multiplex PCR; TCRdb stores just in-frame clones and leaves some out. Counted here are more than 300,000 clones, around 12% occurring once; the ten biggest clones make up approximately 0.01%. General study points: Type 1 diabetes patients showed a moderate but significant shortening of TCRB CDR3s in all four CD4+ subsets.

No cognate antigen is known for these TCRs. The specimen was naive CD4+ T cells from blood. The receptor set was obtained from a woman between 18 and 30 years old with type 1 diabetes.

The chain has TRBV9 and TRBJ2-3; D remains unclear. Trimming left V 4 bases short and J 2 bases short, with 8 bases between. Germline V gene data show CDR1 as SGDLS and CDR2 as YYNGEE. This CDR3 contains 13 residues. The CDR3 protein is CASSSRVTDTQYF. Here the CDR3 DNA reads TGTGCCAGCAGCTCCCGGGTCACAGATACGCAGTATTTT.

J is TRBJ1-1 and V is TRBV5-4, with D tentatively TRBD1 (6 bases). CDR3 length: 14 residues. Per the germline V gene, CDR1 is SGHNT and CDR2 is YYREEE (reference sequence). V was cut by 0 bases and J by 7 bases, with 13 bases left in between. The CDR3 loop reads CASSLDRATDEAFF. The CDR3 coding sequence is TGTGCCAGCAGCTTGGACAGGGCGACCGATGAAGCTTTCTTT.

Only a few counts were recorded for this clone. The gene calls are TRBV9 and TRBJ2-3; 8 bases map to TRBD1. Germline CDR1 and CDR2: SGDLS and YYNGEE. The CDR3 is 16 amino acids. Trimming took 3 bases from V and 2 from J; bases not matched to a gene: 8. This CDR3 is CASSATTGDVTDTQYF. CDR3 bases: TGTGCCAGCAGCGCGACGACAGGGGATGTCACAGATACGCAGTATTTT. Based on the CDR3 plus reference TRBV9 and TRBJ2-3, the full variable domain is DSGVTQTPKHLITATGQRVTLRCSPRSGDLSVYWYQQSLDQGLQFLIQYYNGEERAKGNILERFSAQQFPDLHSELNLSSLELGDSALYFCASSATTGDVTDTQYFGPGTRLTVL.

This clone was counted a few times. This chain links TRBV5-4 with TRBJ2-3, with D possibly TRBD2 on 7 matching bases. This CDR3 has 16 residues. The germline CDR1 and CDR2 sequences are SGHNT and YYREEE (reference sequence). The V gene lost 2 bases and the J gene lost 0 bases, with 13 bases spanning the gap. This CDR3 is CASSFKAGASTDTQYF. As DNA, the CDR3 is TGTGCCAGCAGCTTTAAGGCGGGGGCTAGCACAGATACGCAGTATTTT.

As concerns this clone: A read error may account for a junction end that differs from germline. V is TRBV23-1 and J is TRBJ2-4; D gene ambiguous. TRBV23-1 is assigned to the ORF class and has an uncertain function. The CDR3 extends over 16 amino acids. The CDR3 spells CASRHSARLAKNIQYF. CDR3 sequence (DNA): TGCGCCAGCCGTCACTCTGCCAGACTAGCCAAAAACATTCAGTACTTC.

The gene calls are TRBV2 and TRBJ2-7; 7 nucleotides align to TRBD1. J gave up 3 bases and V 9 bases, and 5 bases lay outside the gene matches. The CDR3 spans 12 residues. Per the germline V gene, CDR1 is SNHLY and CDR2 is FYNNEI. The CDR3 sequence is CASSGTDYEQYF. Here the CDR3 DNA reads TGTGCCAGTTCCGGGACAGACTACGAGCAGTACTTC.

The rearrangement joins TRBV7-2 to TRBJ1-5, with D perhaps TRBD1 (5 bases). Germline V gives CDR1 SGHTA, CDR2 FQGNSA. This CDR3 has 15 residues. The V gene lost 5 bases and the J gene lost 1 base, with 12 bases spanning the gap. This CDR3 is CASSRQGLSNQPQHF. The CDR3 DNA follows: TGTGCCAGCAGCCGCCAGGGCCTCAGCAATCAGCCCCAGCATTTT.

V and J are TRBV5-6 and TRBJ2-1; no firm D call. V lost 1 base, J lost 10 bases, and 9 bases lay in between. Germline V lookup: CDR1 SGHDT, CDR2 YYEEEE. There are 12 residues in the CDR3. The CDR3 loop is CASSLYGLEQFF. CDR3 DNA sequence: TGTGCCAGCAGCTTGTATGGCCTCGAGCAGTTCTTC. The complete variable domain, with remaining parts taken from reference TRBV5-6 and TRBJ2-1, reads DAGVTQSPTHLIKTRGQQVTLRCSPKSGHDTVSWYQQALGQGPQFIFQYYEEEERQRGNFPDRFSGHQFPNYSSELNVNALLLGDSALYLCASSLYGLEQFFGPGTRLTVL.

The chain links TRBV27 to TRBJ2-1, with D hard to call. The germline V gene has CDR1 MNHEY and CDR2 SMNVEV (reference sequence). The CDR3 loop spans 12 amino acids. Trimming took off 6 bases at V and 5 bases at J, with 8 bases between the two ends. CDR3 DNA sequence: TGTGCCAGCAGCCGACGGGACAATGAGCAGTTCTTC. It specifies CASSRRDNEQFF.